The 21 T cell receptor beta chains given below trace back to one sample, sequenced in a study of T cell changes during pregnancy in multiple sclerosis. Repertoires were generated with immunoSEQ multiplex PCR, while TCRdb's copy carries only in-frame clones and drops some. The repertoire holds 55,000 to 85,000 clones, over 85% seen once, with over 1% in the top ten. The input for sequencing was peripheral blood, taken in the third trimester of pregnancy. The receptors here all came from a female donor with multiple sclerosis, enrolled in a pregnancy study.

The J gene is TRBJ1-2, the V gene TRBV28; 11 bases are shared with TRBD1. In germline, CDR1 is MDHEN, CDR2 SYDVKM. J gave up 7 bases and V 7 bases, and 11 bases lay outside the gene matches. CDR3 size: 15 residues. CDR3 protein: CASIRPGQGGGGYTF. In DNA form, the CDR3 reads TGTGCCAGCATACGGCCGGGACAGGGGGGAGGTGGCTACACCTTC.

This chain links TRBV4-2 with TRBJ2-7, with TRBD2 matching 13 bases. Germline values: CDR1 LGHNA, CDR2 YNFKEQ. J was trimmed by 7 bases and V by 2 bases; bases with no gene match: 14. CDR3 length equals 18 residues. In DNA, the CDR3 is TGTGCCAGCAGCCAAACACCACTAGCGGGAGGGCTATCGGGAGAGCAGTACTTC. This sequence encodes CASSQTPLAGGLSGEQYF.

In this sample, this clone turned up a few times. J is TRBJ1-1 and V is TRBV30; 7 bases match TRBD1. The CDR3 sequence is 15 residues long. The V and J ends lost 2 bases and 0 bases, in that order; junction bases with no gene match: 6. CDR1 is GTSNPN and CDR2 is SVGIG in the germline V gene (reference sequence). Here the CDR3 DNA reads TGTGCCTGGAGTCTCCTAGACAGGGTGAACACTGAAGCTTTCTTT. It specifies CAWSLLDRVNTEAFF.

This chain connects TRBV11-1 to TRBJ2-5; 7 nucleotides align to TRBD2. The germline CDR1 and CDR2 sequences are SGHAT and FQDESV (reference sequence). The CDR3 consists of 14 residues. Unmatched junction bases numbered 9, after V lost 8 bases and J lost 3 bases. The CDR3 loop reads CASVYGGKKETQYF. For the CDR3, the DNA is TGTGCCAGCGTTTACGGGGGGAAAAAAGAGACCCAGTACTTC.

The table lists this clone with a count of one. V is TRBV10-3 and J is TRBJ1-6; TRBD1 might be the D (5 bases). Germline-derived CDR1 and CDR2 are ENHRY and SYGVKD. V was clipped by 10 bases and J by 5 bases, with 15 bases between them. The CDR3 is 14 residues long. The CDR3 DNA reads TGTGCCACCGAAGGCCAGGGAAATAATTCACCCCTCCACTTT. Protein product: CATEGQGNNSPLHF.

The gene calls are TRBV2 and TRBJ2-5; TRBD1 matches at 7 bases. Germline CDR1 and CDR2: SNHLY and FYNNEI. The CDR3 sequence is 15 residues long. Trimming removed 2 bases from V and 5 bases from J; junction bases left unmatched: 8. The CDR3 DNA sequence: TGTGCCAGCAGTGAACGGGGACAGTCCGCGGAGACCCAGTACTTC. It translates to CASSERGQSAETQYF.

The DNA for the CDR3 is TGTGCCAGCAGCTTATTAGCGGGAGGGGAAAATGAGCAGTTCTTC. The encoded protein is CASSLLAGGENEQFF. The V call is TRBV7-2, the J call TRBJ2-1, with 11 bases matching TRBD2. The J segment lost 7 bases and the V segment lost 2 bases, leaving 4 bases of the junction unmatched. This CDR3 has 15 residues. Germline-derived CDR1 and CDR2 are SGHTA and FQGNSA.

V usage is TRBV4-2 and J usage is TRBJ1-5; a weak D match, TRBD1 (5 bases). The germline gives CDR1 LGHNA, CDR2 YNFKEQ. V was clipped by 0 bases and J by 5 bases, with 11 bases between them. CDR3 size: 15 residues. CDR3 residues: CASSQDSAGDQPQHF. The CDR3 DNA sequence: TGTGCCAGCAGCCAAGATTCAGCGGGGGATCAGCCCCAGCATTTT.

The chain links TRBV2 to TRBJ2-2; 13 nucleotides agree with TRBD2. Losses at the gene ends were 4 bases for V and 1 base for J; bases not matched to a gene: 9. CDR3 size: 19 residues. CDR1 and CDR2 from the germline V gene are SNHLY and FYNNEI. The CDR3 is CASSGLGLAGVGNTGELFF. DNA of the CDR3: TGTGCCAGCAGTGGGTTAGGACTAGCGGGAGTTGGGAACACCGGGGAGCTGTTTTTT.

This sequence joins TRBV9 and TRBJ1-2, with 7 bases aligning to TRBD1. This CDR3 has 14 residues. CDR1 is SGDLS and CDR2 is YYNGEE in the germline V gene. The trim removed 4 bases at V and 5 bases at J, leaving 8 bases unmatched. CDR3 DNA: TGTGCCAGCAGCCCCGGGACAGTAGATTATGGCTACACCTTC. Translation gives CASSPGTVDYGYTF.

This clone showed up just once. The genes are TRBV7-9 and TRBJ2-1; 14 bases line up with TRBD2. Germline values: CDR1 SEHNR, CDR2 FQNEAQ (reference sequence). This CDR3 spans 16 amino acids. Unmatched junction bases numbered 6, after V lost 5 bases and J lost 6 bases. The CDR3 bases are TGTGCCAGCAGCATACCGGGACTAGCGGGAGTCAATGAGCAGTTCTTC. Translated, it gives CASSIPGLAGVNEQFF.

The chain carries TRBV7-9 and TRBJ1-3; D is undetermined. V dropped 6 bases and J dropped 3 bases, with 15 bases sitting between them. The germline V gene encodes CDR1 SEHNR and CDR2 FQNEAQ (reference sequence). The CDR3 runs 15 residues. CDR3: CASSPNSTGGNTIYF. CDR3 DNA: TGTGCCAGCAGTCCCAATTCGACGGGTGGAAACACCATATATTTT. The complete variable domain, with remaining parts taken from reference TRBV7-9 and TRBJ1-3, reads DTGVSQNPRHKITKRGQNVTFRCDPISEHNRLYWYRQTLGQGPEFLTYFQNEAQLEKSRLLSDRFSAERPKGSFSTLEIQRTEQGDSAMYLCASSPNSTGGNTIYFGEGSWLTVV.

The CDR3 spells CASSSAGHGDGELFF. As DNA, the CDR3 is TGTGCCAGCAGCTCCGCGGGTCATGGGGACGGGGAGCTGTTTTTT. V and J are TRBV28 and TRBJ2-2; perhaps TRBD2 as D (5 bases). Germline CDR1 reads MDHEN; CDR2 reads SYDVKM. The CDR3 runs 15 residues. The ends were cut back, 6 bases at V and 7 bases at J, with 18 bases in the middle. Full variable domain (missing parts from reference TRBV28 and TRBJ2-2): DVKVTQSSRYLVKRTGEKVFLECVQDMDHENMFWYRQDPGLGLRLIYFSYDVKMKEKGDIPEGYSVSREKKERFSLILESASTNQTSMYLCASSSAGHGDGELFFGEGSRLTVL.

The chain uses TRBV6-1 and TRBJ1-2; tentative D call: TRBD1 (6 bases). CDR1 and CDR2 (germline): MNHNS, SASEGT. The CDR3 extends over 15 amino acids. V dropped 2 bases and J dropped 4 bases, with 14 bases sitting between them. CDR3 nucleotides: TGTGCCAGCAGTGAATCGACAGGACCATCCTATGGCTACACCTTC. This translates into CASSESTGPSYGYTF.

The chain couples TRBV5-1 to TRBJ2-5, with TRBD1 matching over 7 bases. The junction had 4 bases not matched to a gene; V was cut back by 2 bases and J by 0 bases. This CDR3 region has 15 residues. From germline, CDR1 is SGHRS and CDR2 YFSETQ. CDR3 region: CASSFDRAYQETQYF. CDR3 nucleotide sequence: TGCGCCAGCAGCTTCGACAGGGCGTACCAAGAGACCCAGTACTTC.

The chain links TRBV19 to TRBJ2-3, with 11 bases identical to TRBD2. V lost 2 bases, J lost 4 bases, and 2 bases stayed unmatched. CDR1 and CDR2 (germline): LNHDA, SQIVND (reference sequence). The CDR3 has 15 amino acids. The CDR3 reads CASSILAGGSDTQYF. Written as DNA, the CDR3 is TGTGCCAGTAGTATACTAGCGGGAGGATCAGATACGCAGTATTTT.

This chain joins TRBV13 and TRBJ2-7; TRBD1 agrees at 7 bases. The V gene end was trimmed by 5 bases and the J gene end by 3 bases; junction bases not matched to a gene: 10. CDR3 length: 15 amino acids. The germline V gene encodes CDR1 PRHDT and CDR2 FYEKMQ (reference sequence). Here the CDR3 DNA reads TGTGCCAGCAGCGGAACGACAGGGAATGGCTACGAGCAGTACTTC. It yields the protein CASSGTTGNGYEQYF.

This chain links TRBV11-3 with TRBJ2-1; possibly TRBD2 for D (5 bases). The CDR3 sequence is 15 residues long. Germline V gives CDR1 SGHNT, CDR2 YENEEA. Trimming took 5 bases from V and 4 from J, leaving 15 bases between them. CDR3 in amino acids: CASSGEGAGYNEQFF. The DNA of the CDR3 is TGTGCCAGCAGCGGTGAGGGAGCAGGATACAATGAGCAGTTCTTC.

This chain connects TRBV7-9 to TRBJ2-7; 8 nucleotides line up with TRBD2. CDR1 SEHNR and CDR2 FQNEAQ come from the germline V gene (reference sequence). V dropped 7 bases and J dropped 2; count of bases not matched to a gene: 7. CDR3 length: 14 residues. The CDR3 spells CASIALTSAYEQYF. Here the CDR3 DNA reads TGTGCCAGCATCGCCCTGACTAGCGCCTACGAGCAGTACTTC.

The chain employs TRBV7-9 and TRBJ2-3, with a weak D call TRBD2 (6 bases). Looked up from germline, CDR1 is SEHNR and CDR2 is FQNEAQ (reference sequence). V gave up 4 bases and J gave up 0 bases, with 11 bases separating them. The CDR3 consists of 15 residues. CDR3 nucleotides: TGTGCCAGCAGCTGGGACTTCACTAGCACAGATACGCAGTATTTT. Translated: CASSWDFTSTDTQYF.

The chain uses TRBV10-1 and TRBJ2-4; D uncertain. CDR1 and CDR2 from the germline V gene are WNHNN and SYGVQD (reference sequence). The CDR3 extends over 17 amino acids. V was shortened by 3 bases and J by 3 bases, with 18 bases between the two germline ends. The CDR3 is CASSDDSLAPHKNIQYF. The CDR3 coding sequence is TGCGCCAGCAGTGACGACTCGTTAGCCCCTCACAAAAACATTCAGTACTTC.